Listed below are T cell receptor beta chains from one sample, sequenced in a study of shared clonotypes between healthy human individuals. TCRdb's copy holds only in-frame clones and misses some; the assay was immunoSEQ multiplex PCR. Of about 2.2 million clones listed, about 94% were seen once; the top ten hold more than 1.5%. Sequenced material: naive CD8+ T cells from PBMCs. These receptors originate from a young man in good health. Some clones in this sample may be carry-over from other donors' samples. The CDR3 runs from the conserved cysteine through the conserved F or W. The D gene is left open where the match is weak. Size values are once, few and many counts, or a class for expanded clones, and some rows have none.

TRBV27,.,TRBD1,TRBJ1-2,CASSLQTGDYGYTF,TGTGCCAGCAGTTTACAGACAGGGGACTATGGCTACACCTTC
TRBV13,.,TRBD1,TRBJ1-1,CASSLPGTEDTEAFF,TGTGCCAGCAGCCTCCCCGGGACAGAAGACACTGAAGCTTTCTTT
TRBV19,.,TRBD2,TRBJ2-1,CASSADGRINEQFF,TGTGCCAGTAGTGCCGACGGGAGGATCAATGAGCAGTTCTTC
TRBV4-3,once,TRBD1,TRBJ2-2,CASSQQGAQDLGELFF,TGCGCCAGCAGCCAGCAGGGGGCGCAGGATCTAGGGGAGCTGTTTTTT
TRBV28,.,TRBD2,TRBJ2-7,CASRGRGGIAGASYEQYF,TGTGCCAGCAGGGGCCGGGGGGGCATAGCGGGAGCCTCCTACGAGCAGTACTTC
TRBV7-9,.,.,TRBJ2-2,CASSPTWGGELFF,TGTGCCAGCAGCCCGACGTGGGGCGGGGAGCTGTTTTTT
TRBV28,.,.,TRBJ2-7,CASSFYRDYEQYF,TGTGCCAGCAGTTTTTATAGGGACTACGAGCAGTACTTC
TRBV7-2,.,.,TRBJ2-7,CASSQGGETYEQYF,TGTGCCAGCAGCCAAGGGGGGGAAACCTACGAGCAGTACTTC
TRBV9,.,.,TRBJ1-4,CASSGAVGPTNEKLFF,TGTGCCAGCAGCGGTGCGGTTGGGCCGACTAATGAAAAACTGTTTTTT
TRBV5-1,.,.,TRBJ1-3,CASSPFGGLGNTIYF,TGCGCCAGCAGCCCCTTCGGGGGGCTGGGAAACACCATATATTTT
TRBV7-9,.,TRBD1,TRBJ1-4,CASSPGTGFEKLFF,TGTGCCAGCAGCCCCGGGACAGGCTTCGAAAAACTGTTTTTT
TRBV7-6,.,.,TRBJ2-7,CASSFGEGGPYEQYF,TGTGCCAGCAGCTTTGGGGAGGGGGGACCCTACGAGCAGTACTTC
TRBV19,.,.,TRBJ2-1,CASSRARGRSYNEQFF,TGTGCCAGTAGTCGTGCTCGGGGACGGAGTTACAATGAGCAGTTCTTC
TRBV5-1,.,TRBD1,TRBJ2-7,CASSVTGEREQYF,TGCGCCAGCAGCGTAACAGGGGAGCGCGAGCAGTACTTC
TRBV7-9,.,TRBD2,TRBJ2-5,CASSVRREGPETQYF,TGTGCCAGCAGCGTCCGGCGGGAGGGCCCAGAGACCCAGTACTTC
TRBV27,.,.,TRBJ1-5,CASSPTVFSQPQHF,TGTGCCAGCAGTCCCACCGTCTTTTCGCAGCCCCAGCATTTT
TRBV5-1,.,.,TRBJ2-7,CASSLSNGYYEQYF,TGCGCCAGCAGCTTGAGCAACGGATACTACGAGCAGTACTTC
TRBV19,.,.,TRBJ1-2,CASTAHAARVAGYGYTF,TGTGCCAGTACCGCCCACGCCGCGAGGGTGGCGGGCTATGGCTACACCTTC
TRBV7-6,.,.,TRBJ2-7,CASSLGGSDYEQYF,TGTGCCAGCAGCTTAGGAGGAAGCGATTACGAGCAGTACTTC
TRBV5-6,.,.,TRBJ1-2,CASSLEGGIIYGYTF,TGTGCCAGCAGCTTGGAGGGGGGAATAATCTATGGCTACACCTTC
TRBV7-2,.,.,TRBJ2-1,CASSPPHNEQFF,TGTGCCAGCAGCCCCCCTCACAATGAGCAGTTCTTC
TRBV9,.,.,TRBJ2-7,CASSVGRMSYEQYF,TGTGCCAGCAGCGTAGGAAGGATGTCCTACGAGCAGTACTTC
TRBV9,.,.,TRBJ1-1,CASSVGDNRQAFF,TGTGCCAGCAGCGTAGGTGACAATCGGCAAGCTTTCTTT
TRBV25-1,.,.,TRBJ2-3,CASSELRWATDTQYF,TGTGCCAGCAGTGAATTACGCTGGGCCACAGATACGCAGTATTTT
TRBV6-1,.,.,TRBJ1-5,CASTRGLNSNQPQHF,TGTGCCAGCACAAGGGGGTTGAATAGCAATCAGCCCCAGCATTTT
TRBV4-1,.,.,TRBJ2-5,CASSQIEYQETQYF,TGCGCCAGCAGCCAAATAGAGTACCAAGAGACCCAGTACTTC
TRBV11-2,.,.,TRBJ1-4,CASTNLGNEKLFF,TGTGCCAGCACAAACCTGGGGAATGAAAAACTGTTTTTT
TRBV6-6,.,TRBD2,TRBJ2-1,CASRPLAGGYNEQFF,TGTGCCAGCAGACCCCTAGCGGGAGGGTACAATGAGCAGTTCTTC
TRBV7-6,.,.,TRBJ1-3,CASSLAAAGNTIYF,TGTGCCAGCAGCTTAGCGGCGGCTGGAAACACCATATATTTT
TRBV5-1,.,.,TRBJ1-5,CASSLEGIDQPQHF,TGCGCCAGCAGCTTGGAAGGGATTGATCAGCCCCAGCATTTT
TRBV11-2,.,TRBD2,TRBJ2-1,CASSPLRAGGPLGQFF,TGTGCCAGCAGCCCCCTGAGAGCGGGAGGGCCGCTTGGGCAGTTCTTC
TRBV2,.,TRBD1,TRBJ1-2,CASREGQINYGYTF,TGTGCCAGCAGAGAGGGACAGATTAACTATGGCTACACCTTC
TRBV29-1,.,TRBD1,TRBJ1-3,CSVAGGFSGNTIYF,TGCAGCGTTGCAGGGGGCTTTTCTGGAAACACCATATATTTT
TRBV14,.,TRBD2,TRBJ2-7,CASSQDPAGGPRGYEQYF,TGTGCCAGCAGCCAAGATCCAGCGGGAGGCCCACGGGGCTACGAGCAGTACTTC
TRBV2,once,TRBD1,TRBJ1-2,CASSVVGQGGSNYGYTF,TGTGCCAGCAGTGTGGTGGGACAGGGAGGATCAAACTATGGCTACACCTTC
TRBV2,.,TRBD2,TRBJ2-5,CASSAGTSGSRETQYF,TGTGCCAGCAGCGCCGGGACTAGCGGGAGCAGAGAGACCCAGTACTTC
TRBV27,.,TRBD2,TRBJ2-7,CASSHSGEGSEQYF,TGTGCCAGCAGCCATAGCGGGGAGGGTAGCGAGCAGTACTTC
TRBV7-2,.,TRBD1,TRBJ2-5,CASSQRKGRGLETQYF,TGTGCCAGCAGCCAAAGGAAGGGCAGGGGGTTGGAGACCCAGTACTTC
TRBV6-6,.,.,TRBJ2-7,CASSSNQGFSYEQYF,TGTGCCAGCAGTTCGAACCAGGGCTTCTCCTACGAGCAGTACTTC
TRBV25-1,.,.,TRBJ2-7,CASSDERVAALQSYEQYF,TGTGCCAGCAGTGATGAAAGGGTAGCGGCGCTACAATCCTACGAGCAGTACTTC
TRBV7-9,.,.,TRBJ2-5,CASSPGWGLQYF,TGTGCCAGCAGCCCTGGTTGGGGGCTGCAGTACTTC
TRBV19,once,.,TRBJ1-5,CASTPDRLNSNQPQHF,TGTGCCAGTACCCCGGACAGACTAAATAGCAATCAGCCCCAGCATTTT
TRBV9,.,.,TRBJ1-2,CASSPEGHNYGYTF,TGTGCCAGCAGCCCAGAGGGACACAACTATGGCTACACCTTC
TRBV9,.,.,TRBJ1-2,CASSVATGTPYQINYGYTF,TGTGCCAGCAGCGTAGCGACGGGGACCCCGTACCAAATTAACTATGGCTACACCTTC
TRBV30,.,TRBD1,TRBJ2-5,CAWSVTGQGWETQYF,TGTGCCTGGAGTGTAACTGGACAGGGCTGGGAGACCCAGTACTTC
TRBV4-3,.,TRBD1,TRBJ1-6,CASSQAAGTGRESPLHF,TGCGCCAGCAGCCAGGCGGCCGGGACAGGGAGGGAATCACCCCTCCACTTT